A selection of T cell receptor beta chains follows, all from one sample in a study of T cell changes during pregnancy in multiple sclerosis. Produced via immunoSEQ multiplex PCR; TCRdb's table is partial and in-frame only. The sample has roughly 62,000 clones, 89% seen once. Sequences were derived from peripheral blood, sampled in the first trimester of pregnancy. Source of these receptors: a female donor with multiple sclerosis, enrolled in a pregnancy study. The CDR3 runs from the conserved cysteine through the conserved F or W. A D gene is named only where the DNA matches it firmly. Not every row has a clone size; where given, it reads once, few, many or a size class.

clone_size	d_call	v_call	j_call	cdr3_nt	cdr3_aa
NA	TRBD2	TRBV9	TRBJ2-3	TGTGCCAGCAGCGTAGGGGGAGCGGGAGGGCCAGATACGCAGTATTTT	CASSVGGAGGPDTQYF
NA	NA	TRBV7-9	TRBJ2-2	TGTGCCAGCAGCCCCCCTAGGGGAAGCGGGGAGCTGTTTTTT	CASSPPRGSGELFF
NA	NA	TRBV5-6	TRBJ2-4	TGTGCCAGCAGCTTGGACTCAGGGGAGATTCGGTCCAAAAACATTCAGTACTTC	CASSLDSGEIRSKNIQYF
NA	TRBD1	TRBV2	TRBJ1-4	TGTGCCAGCATATCGGGACAGGGGGTCGAAAAACTGTTTTTT	CASISGQGVEKLFF
NA	TRBD2	TRBV6-4	TRBJ2-3	TGTGCCAGCAGTGACGGGACTAGCGGGAGAATGACAGATACGCAGTATTTT	CASSDGTSGRMTDTQYF
NA	TRBD2	TRBV7-3	TRBJ2-3	TGTGCCAGCAGCCCGCGACTAGCGGGGTTCCCAGATACGCAGTATTTT	CASSPRLAGFPDTQYF
NA	TRBD1	TRBV18	TRBJ1-4	TGTGCCAGCTCACCAGCGGGACAGGGGGGTGAAAAACTGTTTTTT	CASSPAGQGGEKLFF
NA	NA	TRBV18	TRBJ2-7	TGTGCCAGCTCACTAAGATCCGGAGGGACTTCTACGGCCGAGCAGTACTTC	CASSLRSGGTSTAEQYF
once	TRBD2	TRBV4-2	TRBJ2-7	TGTGCCAGCAGCTTGTCGTCTAGCGGGGGGGCCTTCCTGATCTACGAGCAGTACTTC	CASSLSSSGGAFLIYEQYF
NA	TRBD1	TRBV7-9	TRBJ2-7	TGTGCCAGCAGCCCTGGACAGGGGGCGCCCAACGAGCAGTACTTC	CASSPGQGAPNEQYF
NA	TRBD1	TRBV13	TRBJ2-3	TGTGCCAGCAGCGCGACAGGGGCCGATACGCAGTATTTT	CASSATGADTQYF
few	NA	TRBV29-1	TRBJ1-2	TGCAGCGTTGAGACAGAAACATATGGCTACACCTTC	CSVETETYGYTF
NA	NA	TRBV11-2	TRBJ2-6	TGTGCCAGCAGCTCCCCTCGCGGTAACTCTGGGGCCAACGTCCTGACTTTC	CASSSPRGNSGANVLTF
NA	NA	TRBV9	TRBJ2-2	TGTGCCAGCAGCGTAGGACAGGCGAACACCGGGGAGCTGTTTTTT	CASSVGQANTGELFF
NA	TRBD2	TRBV25-1	TRBJ2-1	TGTGCCAGCAGTGAATATGCACTAGCGGGAGACAATGAGCAGTTCTTC	CASSEYALAGDNEQFF
NA	TRBD1	TRBV28	TRBJ1-1	TGTGCCAGCAGTTCTTACAGGGGGCAGGGAGCTTTCTTT	CASSSYRGQGAFF
NA	NA	TRBV6-1	TRBJ2-1	TGTGCCAGCAGTGCGGCAGCTAGGGGCAATGAGCAGTTCTTC	CASSAAARGNEQFF
NA	NA	TRBV5-4	TRBJ2-5	TGTGCCAGCAGCTTGTGGGTTATGAGGACAATGAGACAAGAGACCCAGTACTTC	CASSLWVMRTMRQETQYF
NA	TRBD2	TRBV6-6	TRBJ2-2	TGTGCCAGCAGTTACTCGGGCGGGAGGGACACCGGGGAGCTGTTTTTT	CASSYSGGRDTGELFF
NA	NA	TRBV9	TRBJ2-3	TGTGCCAGCAGCGTAAAGCGAGGCACAGATACGCAGTATTTT	CASSVKRGTDTQYF
NA	NA	TRBV6-5	TRBJ2-4	TGTGCCAGCAGTTCCAGGGGACACATTCAGTACTTC	CASSSRGHIQYF
once	NA	TRBV9	TRBJ1-2	TGTGCCAGCAGCGTGGGGGGGCCCCGTGGTAACTATGGCTACACCTTC	CASSVGGPRGNYGYTF
NA	NA	TRBV19	TRBJ2-6	TGTGCCAGTAGTATCTCGGAGGCTGGGGCCAACGTCCTGACTTTC	CASSISEAGANVLTF
few	NA	TRBV10-2	TRBJ1-1	TGCGCCAGCAGTGAATTGGGAGTTAGGTACACTGAAGCTTTCTTT	CASSELGVRYTEAFF
NA	NA	TRBV5-1	TRBJ2-5	TGCGCCAGCAGCTTGGGGCGGGGCGGCCAAGAGACCCAGTACTTC	CASSLGRGGQETQYF
NA	TRBD1	TRBV2	TRBJ1-1	TGTGCCAGCAGTGACCCAGGGGGCGGGGGTACCTTT	CASSDPGGGGTF
NA	NA	TRBV5-1	TRBJ2-7	TGCGCCAGCAGCTTGGGGACTTCCGTGGGCGAGCAGTACTTC	CASSLGTSVGEQYF
NA	NA	TRBV5-1	TRBJ2-3	TGCGCCAGCAGCTTGGGGCAGGACACAGATACGCAGTATTTT	CASSLGQDTDTQYF
NA	NA	TRBV9	TRBJ1-2	TGTGCCAGCAGCGACAACGTTGAGGTCAGGGCGGGCTACACCTTC	CASSDNVEVRAGYTF
once	NA	TRBV5-5	TRBJ2-7	TGTGCCAGCAGCCTCGAGGATTACGAGCAGTACTTC	CASSLEDYEQYF
NA	NA	TRBV2	TRBJ1-1	TGTGCCAGCACCGAGGTGGGGGGCACTGAAGCTTTCTTT	CASTEVGGTEAFF
NA	NA	TRBV5-1	TRBJ2-7	TGCGCCAGCAGCTTGGGAGGTGCTGCCTACGAGCAGTACTTC	CASSLGGAAYEQYF
NA	TRBD1	TRBV2	TRBJ2-3	TGTGCCAGCAGGATTGGGACAGGGGGAGGAGATACGCAGTATTTT	CASRIGTGGGDTQYF
NA	NA	TRBV7-3	TRBJ2-1	TGTGCCAGCAGCTTGAACGGCGGGACGCCTGCCGATGAGCAGTTCTTC	CASSLNGGTPADEQFF
NA	TRBD1	TRBV7-9	TRBJ2-1	TGTGCCAGCAGCCCTGGGACAGGGGGGGAGTTCTTC	CASSPGTGGEFF
NA	NA	TRBV7-8	TRBJ1-2	TGTGCCAGCAGCCGGGAGCGGCGAAACTATGGCTACACCTTC	CASSRERRNYGYTF
NA	NA	TRBV27	TRBJ1-4	TGTGCCAGCAGACCGACAGGAACTAATGAAAAACTGTTTTTT	CASRPTGTNEKLFF
NA	NA	TRBV27	TRBJ2-5	TGTGCCAGCAGTCCGGGAACAGGGTATGGGGAGACCCAGTACTTC	CASSPGTGYGETQYF
NA	NA	TRBV9	TRBJ2-6	TGTGCCAGCAGCGTAGATCCGGGGACTGGGGCCAACGTCCTGACTTTC	CASSVDPGTGANVLTF
NA	TRBD1	TRBV5-6	TRBJ1-2	TGTGCCAGCAGCCCCCCGGACAGGTCCTATGGCTACACCTTC	CASSPPDRSYGYTF
NA	TRBD1	TRBV28	TRBJ1-5	TGTGCCAGCAATCGGGGGGACAGGGGTGGCAATCAGCCCCAGCATTTT	CASNRGDRGGNQPQHF
once	NA	TRBV6-1	TRBJ1-4	TGTGCCAGCAGAAGCGGGACGGCAAATAATGAAAAACTGTTTTTT	CASRSGTANNEKLFF
NA	TRBD1	TRBV5-1	TRBJ2-7	TGCGCCAGCAGCTTAGGGGCCGGGACAGTGGTCTACGAGCAGTACTTC	CASSLGAGTVVYEQYF
once	TRBD1	TRBV6-1	TRBJ2-7	TGTGCCAGCAGGCCCGCACAGGGGATCTCCTACGAGCAGTACTTC	CASRPAQGISYEQYF
NA	TRBD1	TRBV6-5	TRBJ2-7	TGTGCCAGCAGTTACGGGGACAGCTCCTACGAGCAGTACTTC	CASSYGDSSYEQYF
NA	TRBD1	TRBV19	TRBJ2-5	TGTGCCAGTATATCCAATATCCCGGGACAGGGGCTTCAAGAGACCCAGTACTTC	CASISNIPGQGLQETQYF
NA	TRBD1	TRBV11-3	TRBJ2-7	TGTGCCAGCAGCTTTTTGGGACAGGGCCCCTACGAGCAGTACTTC	CASSFLGQGPYEQYF
NA	NA	TRBV16	TRBJ2-3	TGTGCCAGCAGCCAAGCGTCCACAGGCCTGCAGTATTTT	CASSQASTGLQYF
NA	TRBD2	TRBV29-1	TRBJ2-1	TGCAGCGTAGGGACTAGCGGGGGGTACAATGAGCAGTTCTTC	CSVGTSGGYNEQFF
NA	TRBD2	TRBV9	TRBJ2-3	TGTGCCAGCAGCCAGACTGGGCGGGGGGTCACAGATACGCAGTATTTT	CASSQTGRGVTDTQYF
NA	TRBD1	TRBV18	TRBJ2-3	TGTGCCAGCTCACCTTCCGACAGGGTCAGAGATACGCAGTATTTT	CASSPSDRVRDTQYF
NA	NA	TRBV15	TRBJ1-5	TGTGCCACCAGCAGAGATCTCGCAACAGGGAATCAGCCCCAGCATTTT	CATSRDLATGNQPQHF
once	NA	TRBV6-1	TRBJ2-1	TGTGCCAGCATTTTCCCAGGATACAATGAGCAGTTCTTC	CASIFPGYNEQFF
once	NA	TRBV4-3	TRBJ2-1	TGCGCCAGCAGCCAAGATCCCCCGGGAGAGTACAATGAGCAGTTCTTC	CASSQDPPGEYNEQFF
NA	NA	TRBV18	TRBJ1-1	TGTGCCAGCTCACCACCGACGGGGGAAGCTTTCTTT	CASSPPTGEAFF
NA	NA	TRBV7-9	TRBJ1-3	TGTGCCAGCAGCTTAGCGGCAGTCTCTGGAAACACCATATATTTT	CASSLAAVSGNTIYF
NA	NA	TRBV7-2	TRBJ2-7	TGTGCCAGCAGCCAGGGACTGAAATCCTACGAGCAGTACTTC	CASSQGLKSYEQYF
NA	NA	TRBV4-1	TRBJ1-1	TGCGCCAGCAGCCAAGATCCGGGGGACACTGAAGCTTTCTTT	CASSQDPGDTEAFF
NA	TRBD2	TRBV6-6	TRBJ2-1	TGTGCCAGCAGTTTCCGGGGAGGGGTTGGATACAATGAGCAGTTCTTC	CASSFRGGVGYNEQFF